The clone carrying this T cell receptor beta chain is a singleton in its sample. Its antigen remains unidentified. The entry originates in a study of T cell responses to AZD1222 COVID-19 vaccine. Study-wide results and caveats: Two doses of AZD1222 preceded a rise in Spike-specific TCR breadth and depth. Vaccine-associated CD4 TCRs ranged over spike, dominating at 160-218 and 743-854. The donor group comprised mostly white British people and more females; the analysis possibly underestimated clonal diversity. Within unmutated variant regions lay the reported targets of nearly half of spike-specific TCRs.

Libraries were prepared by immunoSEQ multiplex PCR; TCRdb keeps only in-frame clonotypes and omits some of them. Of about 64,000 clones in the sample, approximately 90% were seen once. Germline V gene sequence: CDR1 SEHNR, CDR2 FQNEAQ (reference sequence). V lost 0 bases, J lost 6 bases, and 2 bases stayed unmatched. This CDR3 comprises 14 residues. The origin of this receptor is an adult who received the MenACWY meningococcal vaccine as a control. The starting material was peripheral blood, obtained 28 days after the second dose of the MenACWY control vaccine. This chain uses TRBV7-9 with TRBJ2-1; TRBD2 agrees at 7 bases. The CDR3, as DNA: TGTGCCAGCAGCTTAGCGGGAGGGGCCAATGAGCAGTTCTTC. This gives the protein CASSLAGGANEQFF. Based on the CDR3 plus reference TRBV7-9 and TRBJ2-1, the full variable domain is DTGVSQNPRHKITKRGQNVTFRCDPISEHNRLYWYRQTLGQGPEFLTYFQNEAQLEKSRLLSDRFSAERPKGSFSTLEIQRTEQGDSAMYLCASSLAGGANEQFFGPGTRLTVL.